Listed below are T cell receptor beta chains from one sample, sequenced in a study of T cells after yellow fever vaccination. TCRdb recomputed calls from the 5' RACE reads with MiXCR, one row per CDR3 protein. The profile covers some 560,000 distinct CDR3 sequences, with 19% appearing a single time and over 11% taken by the ten largest. This specimen consisted of PBMCs, obtained 15 days after the yellow fever booster vaccination. These TCRs come from a young man who received the YFV17D yellow fever vaccine. CDR3s include the opening cysteine and the closing phenylalanine or tryptophan. D genes are given only for firm matches. Expanded clones are given a class, and other clones once, few, many or no size at all.

.	TRBV29-1	many	TRBJ2-7	CSVEDVGYEQYF	TGCAGCGTTGAAGATGTCGGCTACGAGCAGTACTTC
TRBD2	TRBV10-3	few	TRBJ2-3	CATGPGGRIEDTQYF	TGTGCCACCGGACCGGGGGGACGAATAGAAGATACGCAGTATTTT
.	TRBV20-1	.	TRBJ2-7	CSARFSAMDEQYF	TGCAGTGCTAGATTTTCCGCAATGGACGAGCAGTACTTC
.	TRBV28	.	TRBJ2-7	CASTSAPYEQYF	TGTGCCAGCACTAGCGCACCCTACGAGCAGTACTTC
TRBD1	TRBV18	few	TRBJ1-1	CASSPEDRVGPGAFF	TGTGCCAGCTCACCCGAGGACAGGGTGGGACCTGGAGCTTTCTTT
.	TRBV5-1	.	TRBJ2-5	CASSSARRNQETQYF	TGCGCCAGCAGCAGCGCGAGGAGGAACCAAGAGACCCAGTACTTC
.	TRBV3-1	.	TRBJ1-2	CASSQTSNYGYTF	TGTGCCAGCAGCCAGACAAGTAACTATGGCTACACCTTC
.	TRBV12-3/TRBV12-4	few	TRBJ2-1	CASRGSEQFF	TGTGCCAGCAGAGGAAGCGAGCAGTTCTTC
.	TRBV18	.	TRBJ2-7	CASRGATEQYF	TGTGCCAGTAGAGGAGCAACCGAGCAGTACTTC
TRBD2	TRBV12-3/TRBV12-4	.	TRBJ2-7	CASSLRASGSYEQYF	TGTGCCAGCAGTTTACGAGCTAGCGGGAGCTACGAGCAGTACTTC
TRBD1	TRBV12-3/TRBV12-4	.	TRBJ1-6	CASVLRQGNSPLHF	TGTGCCAGCGTTCTGAGACAGGGAAATTCACCCCTCCACTTT
.	TRBV6-2/TRBV6-3	.	TRBJ1-1	CASSYAGTEAFF	TGTGCCAGCAGTTATGCCGGCACTGAAGCTTTCTTT
TRBD2	TRBV5-1	few	TRBJ2-1	CASSTGTSGRASRKDEQFF	TGCGCCAGCAGCACCGGGACTAGCGGGAGGGCCTCCAGAAAGGATGAGCAGTTCTTC
TRBD1	TRBV18	.	TRBJ2-5	CASSRNAGQGGETQYF	TGTGCCAGCTCACGAAATGCTGGACAGGGGGGCGAGACCCAGTACTTC
.	TRBV6-4	.	TRBJ2-5	CASSLNPGETQYF	TGTGCCAGCAGCCTAAATCCGGGTGAGACCCAGTACTTC
.	TRBV6-2/TRBV6-3	few	TRBJ2-1	CASSSGLPSNEQFF	TGTGCCAGCAGTTCGGGACTTCCTAGCAATGAGCAGTTCTTC
.	TRBV10-2	.	TRBJ2-7	CASTGTTYEQYF	TGCGCCAGCACCGGGACAACCTACGAGCAGTACTTC
TRBD1	TRBV6-1	few	TRBJ2-5	CASSPPGQGDETQYF	TGTGCCAGCAGTCCCCCGGGACAGGGAGACGAGACCCAGTACTTC
.	TRBV20-1	once	TRBJ2-1	CSASAPRGWEQFF	TGCAGTGCTAGCGCCCCCCGGGGCTGGGAGCAGTTCTTC
.	TRBV5-5	few	TRBJ2-2	CASSGGGANTGELFF	TGTGCCAGCAGCGGAGGAGGGGCGAACACCGGGGAGCTGTTTTTT
TRBD1	TRBV9	.	TRBJ1-1	CASSPQGQGNTEAFF	TGTGCCAGCAGCCCCCAGGGACAGGGAAACACTGAAGCTTTCTTT
.	TRBV6-5	few	TRBJ1-1	CASRQGVDAFF	TGTGCCAGCAGACAAGGGGTCGACGCTTTCTTT